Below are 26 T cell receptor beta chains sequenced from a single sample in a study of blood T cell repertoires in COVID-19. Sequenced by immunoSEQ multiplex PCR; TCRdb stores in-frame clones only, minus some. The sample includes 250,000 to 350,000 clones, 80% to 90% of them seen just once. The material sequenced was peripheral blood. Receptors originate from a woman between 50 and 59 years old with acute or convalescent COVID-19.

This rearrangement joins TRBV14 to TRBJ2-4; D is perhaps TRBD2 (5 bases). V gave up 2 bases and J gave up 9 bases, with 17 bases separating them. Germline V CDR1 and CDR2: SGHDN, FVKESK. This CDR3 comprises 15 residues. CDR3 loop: CASSQNGSRRSIQYF. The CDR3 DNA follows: TGTGCCAGCAGCCAAAATGGGTCTCGGAGGAGCATTCAGTACTTC.

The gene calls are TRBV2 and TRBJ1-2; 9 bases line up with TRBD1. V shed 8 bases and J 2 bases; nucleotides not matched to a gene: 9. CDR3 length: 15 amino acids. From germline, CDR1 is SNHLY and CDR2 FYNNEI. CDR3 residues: CASRGGTGKNYGYTF. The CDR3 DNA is TGTGCCAGCCGAGGTGGGACAGGGAAAAACTATGGCTACACCTTC.

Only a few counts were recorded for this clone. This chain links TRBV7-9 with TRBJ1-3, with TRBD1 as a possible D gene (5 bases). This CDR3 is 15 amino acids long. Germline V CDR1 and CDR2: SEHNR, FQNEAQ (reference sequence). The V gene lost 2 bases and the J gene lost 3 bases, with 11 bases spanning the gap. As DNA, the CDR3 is TGTGCCAGCAGCTTACCGGGGGTGTTTGGAAACACCATATATTTT. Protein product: CASSLPGVFGNTIYF. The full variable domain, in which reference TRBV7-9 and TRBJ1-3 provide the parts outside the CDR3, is DTGVSQNPRHKITKRGQNVTFRCDPISEHNRLYWYRQTLGQGPEFLTYFQNEAQLEKSRLLSDRFSAERPKGSFSTLEIQRTEQGDSAMYLCASSLPGVFGNTIYFGEGSWLTVV.

The CDR3 DNA reads TGTGCCAGCACGGCTAGCGGGGGTTCCGGGGAGCTGTTTTTT. Encoded protein: CASTASGGSGELFF. The chain recombines TRBV7-2 with TRBJ2-2; 10 nucleotides match TRBD2. Unmatched junction bases numbered 5, after V lost 7 bases and J lost 6 bases. CDR1 is SGHTA and CDR2 is FQGNSA in the germline V gene. This CDR3 spans 14 amino acids. The entire variable domain, with the rest obtained from reference TRBV7-2 and TRBJ2-2, is as follows: GAGVSQSPSNKVTEKGKDVELRCDPISGHTALYWYRQSLGQGLEFLIYFQGNSAPDKSGLPSDRFSAERTGGSVSTLTIQRTQQEDSAVYLCASTASGGSGELFFGEGSRLTVL.

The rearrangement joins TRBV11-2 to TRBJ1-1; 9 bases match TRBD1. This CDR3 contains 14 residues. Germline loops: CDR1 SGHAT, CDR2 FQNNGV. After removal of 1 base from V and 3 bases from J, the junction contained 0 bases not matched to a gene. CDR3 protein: CASSLGQGDTEAFF. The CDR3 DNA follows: TGTGCCAGCAGCTTAGGACAGGGGGACACTGAAGCTTTCTTT.

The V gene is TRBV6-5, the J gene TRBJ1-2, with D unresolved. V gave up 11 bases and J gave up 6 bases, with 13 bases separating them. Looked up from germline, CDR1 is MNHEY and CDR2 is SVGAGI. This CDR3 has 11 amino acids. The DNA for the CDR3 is TGTGCCTCCGCCTTAACGGATGGCTACACCTTC. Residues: CASALTDGYTF.

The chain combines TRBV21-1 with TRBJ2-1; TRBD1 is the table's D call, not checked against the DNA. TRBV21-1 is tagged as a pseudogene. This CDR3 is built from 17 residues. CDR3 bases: TGTGCCAGCAGCAAAGCGCTTTCCGGGACACCTCACAATGAGCAGTTCTTC. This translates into CASSKALSGTPHNEQFF.

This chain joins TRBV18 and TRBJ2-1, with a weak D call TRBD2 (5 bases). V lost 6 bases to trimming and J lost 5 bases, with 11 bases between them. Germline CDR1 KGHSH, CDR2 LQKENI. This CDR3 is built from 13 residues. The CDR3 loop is CASSPTRDNEQFF. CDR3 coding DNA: TGTGCCAGCTCCCCCACTAGAGACAATGAGCAGTTCTTC.

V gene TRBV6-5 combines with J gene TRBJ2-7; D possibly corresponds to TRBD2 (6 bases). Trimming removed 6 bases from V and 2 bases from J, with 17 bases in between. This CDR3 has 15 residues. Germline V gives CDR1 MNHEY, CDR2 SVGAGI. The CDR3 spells CASRAPGTPTYEQYF. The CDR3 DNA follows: TGTGCCAGCAGAGCGCCCGGGACTCCCACCTACGAGCAGTACTTC.

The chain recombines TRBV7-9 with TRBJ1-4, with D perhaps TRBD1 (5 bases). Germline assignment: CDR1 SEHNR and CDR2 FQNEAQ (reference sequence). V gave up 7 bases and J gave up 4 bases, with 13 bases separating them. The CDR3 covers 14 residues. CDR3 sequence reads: CASTVAGLNEKLFF. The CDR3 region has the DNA TGTGCCAGCACCGTGGCGGGGCTTAATGAAAAACTGTTTTTT.

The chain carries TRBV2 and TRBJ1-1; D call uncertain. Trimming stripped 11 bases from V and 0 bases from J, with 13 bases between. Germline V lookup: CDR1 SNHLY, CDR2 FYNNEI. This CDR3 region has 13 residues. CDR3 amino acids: CAGRRGLNTEAFF. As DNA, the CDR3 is TGTGCCGGTCGACGAGGCTTGAACACTGAAGCTTTCTTT.

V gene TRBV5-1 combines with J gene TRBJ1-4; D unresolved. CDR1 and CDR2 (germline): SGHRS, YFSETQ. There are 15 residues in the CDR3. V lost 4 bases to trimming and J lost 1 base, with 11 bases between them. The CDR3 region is CASSRQQQTNEKLFF. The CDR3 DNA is TGCGCCAGCAGCAGGCAACAGCAAACTAATGAAAAACTGTTTTTT.

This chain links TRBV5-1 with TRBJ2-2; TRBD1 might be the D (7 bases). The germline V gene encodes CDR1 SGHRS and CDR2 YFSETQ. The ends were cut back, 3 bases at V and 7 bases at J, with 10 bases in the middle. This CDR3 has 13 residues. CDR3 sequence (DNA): TGCGCCAGCAGCTCAGGGGGGATCGGGGAGCTGTTTTTT. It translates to CASSSGGIGELFF. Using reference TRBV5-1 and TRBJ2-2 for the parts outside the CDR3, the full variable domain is KAGVTQTPRYLIKTRGQQVTLSCSPISGHRSVSWYQQTPGQGLQFLFEYFSETQRNKGNFPGRFSGRQFSNSRSEMNVSTLELGDSALYLCASSSGGIGELFFGEGSRLTVL.

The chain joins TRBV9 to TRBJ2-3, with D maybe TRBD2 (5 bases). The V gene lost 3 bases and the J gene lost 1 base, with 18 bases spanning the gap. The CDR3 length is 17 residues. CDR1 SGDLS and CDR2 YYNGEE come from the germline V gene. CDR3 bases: TGTGCCAGCAGCGCACAAAAGGGAGTTTCTGGCACAGATACGCAGTATTTT. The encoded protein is CASSAQKGVSGTDTQYF.

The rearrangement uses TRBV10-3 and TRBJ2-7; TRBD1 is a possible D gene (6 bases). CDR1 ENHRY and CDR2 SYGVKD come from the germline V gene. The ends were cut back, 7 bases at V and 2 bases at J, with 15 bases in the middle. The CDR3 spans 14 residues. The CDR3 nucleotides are TGTGCCATCATTTCAAACAGGGCTCCCTACGAGCAGTACGTC. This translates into CAIISNRAPYEQYV.

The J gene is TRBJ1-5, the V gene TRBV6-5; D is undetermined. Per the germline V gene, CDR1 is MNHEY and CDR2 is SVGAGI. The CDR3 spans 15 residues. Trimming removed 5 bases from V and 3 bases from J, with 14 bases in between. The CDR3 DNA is TGTGCCAGCAGTCAATCCGGAGTCTTCAATCAGCCCCAGCATTTT. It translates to CASSQSGVFNQPQHF.

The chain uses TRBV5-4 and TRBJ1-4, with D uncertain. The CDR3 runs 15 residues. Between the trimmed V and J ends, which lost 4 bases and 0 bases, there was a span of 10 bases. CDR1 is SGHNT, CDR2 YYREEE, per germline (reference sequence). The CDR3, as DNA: TGTGCCAGCAGCACTGACGGGGCAACTAATGAAAAACTGTTTTTT. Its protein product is CASSTDGATNEKLFF.

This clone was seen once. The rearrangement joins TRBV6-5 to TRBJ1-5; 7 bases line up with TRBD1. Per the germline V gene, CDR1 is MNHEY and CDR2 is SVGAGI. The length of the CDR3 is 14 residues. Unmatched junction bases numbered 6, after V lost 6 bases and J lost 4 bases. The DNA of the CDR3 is TGTGCCAGCAGCCCGGGACAGCGAAATCAGCCCCAGCATTTT. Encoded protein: CASSPGQRNQPQHF.

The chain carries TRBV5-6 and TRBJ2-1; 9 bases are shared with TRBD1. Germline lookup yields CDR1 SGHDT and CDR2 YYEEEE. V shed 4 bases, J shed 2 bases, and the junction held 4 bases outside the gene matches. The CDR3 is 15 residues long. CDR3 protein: CASSLWDRAYNEQFF. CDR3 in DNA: TGTGCCAGCAGCCTATGGGACAGGGCCTACAATGAGCAGTTCTTC.

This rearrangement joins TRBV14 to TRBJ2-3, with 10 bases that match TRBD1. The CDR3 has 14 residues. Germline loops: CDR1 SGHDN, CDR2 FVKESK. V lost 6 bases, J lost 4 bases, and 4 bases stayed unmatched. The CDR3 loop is CASRRQGASDTQYF. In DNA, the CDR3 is TGTGCCAGCAGGCGACAGGGGGCTTCAGATACGCAGTATTTT.

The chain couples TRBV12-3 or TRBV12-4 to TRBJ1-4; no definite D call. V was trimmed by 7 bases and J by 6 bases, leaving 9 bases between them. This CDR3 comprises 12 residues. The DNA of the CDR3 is TGTGCCAGCACCGCCTCGGATGAAAAACTGTTTTTT. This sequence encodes CASTASDEKLFF.

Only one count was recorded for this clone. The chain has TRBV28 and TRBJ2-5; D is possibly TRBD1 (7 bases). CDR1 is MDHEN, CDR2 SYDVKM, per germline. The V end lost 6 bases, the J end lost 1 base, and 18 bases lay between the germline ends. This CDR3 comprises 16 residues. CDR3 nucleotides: TGTGCCAGCAGCCTCCCAGGGGGGCCCCGCCAAGAGACCCAGTACTTC. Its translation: CASSLPGGPRQETQYF.

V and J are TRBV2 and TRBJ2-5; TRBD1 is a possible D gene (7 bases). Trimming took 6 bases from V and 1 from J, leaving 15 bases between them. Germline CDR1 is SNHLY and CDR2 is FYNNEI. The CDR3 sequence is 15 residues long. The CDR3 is CASRGQVGLQETQYF. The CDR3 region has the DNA TGTGCCAGCAGAGGACAGGTGGGACTCCAAGAGACCCAGTACTTC.

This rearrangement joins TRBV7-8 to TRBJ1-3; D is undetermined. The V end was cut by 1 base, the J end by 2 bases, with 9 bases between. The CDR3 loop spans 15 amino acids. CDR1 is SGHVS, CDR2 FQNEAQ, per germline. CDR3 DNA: TGTGCCAGCAGCTTAGACGGGGTACCTGGAAACACCATATATTTT. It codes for CASSLDGVPGNTIYF.

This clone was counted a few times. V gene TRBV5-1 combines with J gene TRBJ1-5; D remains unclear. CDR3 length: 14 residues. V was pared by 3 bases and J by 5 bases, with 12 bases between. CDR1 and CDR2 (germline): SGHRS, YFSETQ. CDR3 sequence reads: CASSWPGWDQPQHF. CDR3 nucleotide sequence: TGCGCCAGCAGCTGGCCGGGGTGGGATCAGCCCCAGCATTTT.

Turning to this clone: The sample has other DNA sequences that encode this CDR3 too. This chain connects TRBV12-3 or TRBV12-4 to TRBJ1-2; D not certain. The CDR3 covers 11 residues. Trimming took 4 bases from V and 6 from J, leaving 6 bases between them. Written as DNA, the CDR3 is TGTGCCAGCAGTTCGGGTGATGGCTACACCTTC. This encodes CASSSGDGYTF.